Shown below are 13 T cell receptor beta chains from a single sample sequenced in a study of CD8 T cells in ankylosing spondylitis. In TCRdb, the 5' RACE reads were re-called with MiXCR into one record per CDR3 protein. The table records approximately 250,000 distinct CDR3 sequences, roughly 10% of them present only once. Sequenced material: blood, either unsorted or a sorted T cell fraction (not recorded which). These receptors all stem from a male donor with ankylosing spondylitis or in good health (not recorded which).

This clonotype was recorded at least ten times. The gene calls are TRBV25-1 and TRBJ2-7, with D unresolved. Germline V lookup: CDR1 MGHDK, CDR2 SYGVNS. This CDR3 is built from 14 residues. Trimming took 5 bases from V and 4 from J, leaving 15 bases between them. The CDR3 is CASSRLVLPYEQYF. The CDR3, as DNA: TGTGCCAGCAGTCGGTTGGTATTGCCTTACGAGCAGTACTTC.

The chain couples TRBV21-1 to TRBJ2-7. TRBV21-1 is an annotated pseudogene. This CDR3 region has 15 residues. CDR3 residues: CASSKLTGSSYEQYF. In DNA, the CDR3 is TGTGCCAGCAGCAAACTAACCGGGAGCTCCTACGAGCAGTACTTC.

This clonotype has just a few counts. The genes are TRBV25-1 and TRBJ2-7; D not certain. Germline values: CDR1 MGHDK, CDR2 SYGVNS. V dropped 3 bases and J dropped 7 bases, with 13 bases sitting between them. The length of the CDR3 is 13 residues. CDR3 protein: CASSDARLGEQYF. The CDR3 coding sequence is TGTGCCAGCAGTGATGCAAGATTGGGGGAGCAGTACTTC.

The genes are TRBV30 and TRBJ2-3; tentatively, D is TRBD1 (6 bases). V was clipped by 3 bases and J by 7 bases, with 20 bases between them. The CDR3 is 15 amino acids. Looked up from germline, CDR1 is GTSNPN and CDR2 is SVGIG (reference sequence). The CDR3 loop reads CAWRQPRRGLNTQYF. The CDR3, as DNA: TGTGCCTGGAGACAACCACGCAGGGGCTTGAATACGCAGTATTTT.

This clonotype turned up a few times. The gene calls are TRBV6-6 and TRBJ2-2; D is undetermined. Germline lookup yields CDR1 MNHNY and CDR2 SVGAGI (reference sequence). The CDR3 extends over 13 amino acids. V dropped 3 bases and J dropped 4 bases, with 6 bases sitting between them. This chain's CDR3 is CASSYGATGELFF. The CDR3 nucleotides are TGTGCCAGCAGTTATGGCGCCACCGGGGAGCTGTTTTTT.

This clonotype was recorded at least ten times. The chain uses TRBV6-6 and TRBJ2-2; 7 bases match TRBD1. V lost 6 bases, J lost 6 bases, and 4 bases stayed unmatched. CDR1 is MNHNY, CDR2 SVGAGI, per germline (reference sequence). The CDR3 has 13 amino acids. This chain's CDR3 is CASSSQGAGELFF. CDR3 bases: TGTGCCAGCAGCTCTCAGGGGGCCGGGGAGCTGTTTTTT.

The gene calls are TRBV7-2 and TRBJ2-7; 9 bases fit TRBD1. The junction had 16 bases not matched to a gene; V was cut back by 6 bases and J by 10 bases. The CDR3 totals 15 residues. CDR1 is SGHTA and CDR2 is FQGNSA in the germline V gene. CDR3 region: CASSPLAGDRVIQYF. CDR3 DNA: TGTGCCAGCAGTCCTTTGGCCGGGGACAGGGTAATTCAGTACTTC.

This clonotype came up many times. The V gene is TRBV3-1, the J gene TRBJ2-7; unclear D gene. Germline loops: CDR1 LGHDT, CDR2 YNNKEL (reference sequence). The CDR3 has 14 residues. V lost 3 bases to trimming and J lost 3 bases, with 12 bases between them. CDR3 nucleotides: TGTGCCAGCAGCCAGTCCACCTTTGACTACGAGCAGTACTTC. Amino acids: CASSQSTFDYEQYF.

This clonotype has at least ten counts. The chain is built from TRBV4-2 and TRBJ2-3, with 7 bases fitting TRBD2. The trim removed 4 bases at V and 5 bases at J, leaving 15 bases unmatched. This CDR3 is 17 amino acids long. Germline CDR1 reads LGHNA; CDR2 reads YNFKEQ. The CDR3 nucleotides read TGTGCCAGCAGCCTCCTTAGCCTAGCGGAGGAAGGAGATACGCAGTATTTT. Amino acid sequence: CASSLLSLAEEGDTQYF.

With regard to this clonotype: Being one base from a much bigger clone, this may be a read error. The chain carries TRBV7-9 and TRBJ2-1; TRBD2 might be the D (6 bases). V was trimmed by 6 bases and J by 1 base, leaving 19 bases between them. CDR3 length: 17 amino acids. The germline V gene encodes CDR1 SEHNR and CDR2 FQNEAQ (reference sequence). CDR3 in amino acids: CASRPGLKLESYNEQFF. The CDR3 coding sequence is TGTGCCAGCAGACCGGGACTGAAATTGGAGTCCTACAATGAGCAGTTCTTC.

This clonotype has a count of ten or more. The V gene is TRBV29-1, the J gene TRBJ2-3, with D possibly matching TRBD2 (6 bases). V gave up 1 base and J gave up 3 bases, with 17 bases separating them. Looked up from germline, CDR1 is SQVTM and CDR2 is ANQGSEA. The CDR3 extends over 16 amino acids. The CDR3 DNA follows: TGCAGCGTTGAAGTCGGGGGAACGCAATTAACAGATACGCAGTATTTT. Protein: CSVEVGGTQLTDTQYF.

In the case of this clonotype: This clone may be a read error of a much larger clone one base away. The V call is TRBV29-1, the J call TRBJ1-5; D may be TRBD1 (5 bases). Germline CDR1 reads SQVTM; CDR2 reads ANQGSEA. The CDR3 consists of 13 residues. In DNA, the CDR3 is TGCAGCGTTATCCCACAGGTCGGTCAGCGCCAGCATTTT. Encoded protein: CSVIPQVGQRQHF.

This clonotype was recorded at least ten times. The chain is built from TRBV12-3 or TRBV12-4 and TRBJ1-4; D call uncertain. V dropped 2 bases and J dropped 5 bases, with 9 bases sitting between them. This CDR3 has 14 residues. The CDR3 DNA follows: TGTGCCAGCAGTTTAAGTCCAAGAAATGAAAAACTGTTTTTT. Its translation: CASSLSPRNEKLFF.